These T cell receptor beta chains were read from a single sample in a study of blood T cell repertoires in COVID-19. This table comes from immunoSEQ multiplex PCR, and its TCRdb copy is limited to in-frame clones, with some not included. Among hundreds of thousands of clones, more than 85% were seen once, and the ten largest hold around 4.5%. Sequenced material: peripheral blood. These receptors came from a woman aged 25 to 39 with acute or convalescent COVID-19. The CDR3 runs from the conserved cysteine through the conserved F or W. The D gene is left open where the match is weak.

CDR3 length	V gene	J gene	D gene	CDR3 DNA	CDR3 protein
19	TRBV2	TRBJ1-4	-	TGTGCCAGCAGTATCCAGGAGAAACTTAGGACAGCAACTAATGAAAAACTGTTTTTT	CASSIQEKLRTATNEKLFF
17	TRBV6-6	TRBJ2-1	TRBD2	TGTGCCAGCAGTCAGGGACTAGCGGGGGGGCAGTACAATGAGCAGTTCTTC	CASSQGLAGGQYNEQFF
15	TRBV5-1	TRBJ1-1	TRBD1	TGCGCCAGCAGCCCTGGACAGGGACGGACTACTGAAGCTTTCTTT	CASSPGQGRTTEAFF
14	TRBV25-1	TRBJ1-2	-	TGTGCCAGCAGTGAAGACGGTGGGGCGCGGGGCTACACCTTC	CASSEDGGARGYTF
15	TRBV5-1	TRBJ1-1	-	TGCGCCAGCAGCTTGGAACGGTTTATGAACACTGAAGCTTTCTTT	CASSLERFMNTEAFF
12	TRBV12-3/TRBV12-4	TRBJ2-1	-	TGTGCCAGCAGTTCAATAGCTGGTGAGCAGTTCTTC	CASSSIAGEQFF
16	TRBV7-9	TRBJ2-3	-	TGTGCCAGCAGCACTGCCCGACAGTGGGGAACAGATACGCAGTATTTT	CASSTARQWGTDTQYF
14	TRBV9	TRBJ1-2	TRBD1	TGTGCCAGCAGCGTTGACGACAGGGGCTATGGCTACACCTTC	CASSVDDRGYGYTF
13	TRBV11-2	TRBJ1-2	-	TGTGCCAGCAGCCCCGCCCCCGGCTATGGCTACACCTTC	CASSPAPGYGYTF
15	TRBV10-3	TRBJ1-1	-	TGTGCCATCAGTGAGGGAACAGGGTTCGGCACTGAAGCTTTCTTT	CAISEGTGFGTEAFF